This T cell receptor (beta chain) was sequenced during a study of T cells in Graves' hyperthyroidism and ophthalmopathy. The CDR3 consists of 14 residues. Trimming at V came to 2 bases and at J to 5 bases, leaving 5 bases not matched to a gene. Looked up from germline, CDR1 is SEHNR and CDR2 is FQNEAQ (reference sequence). Exclusion of a patient resulted from uncontrolled infection, other autoimmune disease, pregnancy or lactation. Researchers amplified the TCR beta CDR3 regions from RNA transcripts. Researchers ran a first-round RT-PCR on the TCR CDR3 using the HTBI primer set. TCRdb re-analysed the multiplex PCR reads in MiXCR, keeping a single row per CDR3 protein. The table records 600,000 or so distinct CDR3 sequences, about 15% of them present only once.

The receptor comes from a woman in her fifties or sixties with Graves' ophthalmopathy. The chain links TRBV7-9 to TRBJ2-7, with 8 bases aligning to TRBD1. Sequencing was done on a sample of blood. The CDR3 coding sequence is TGTGCCAGCAGCTTACAGGGGGCGCGTAACGAGCAGTACTTC. It encodes CASSLQGARNEQYF.